The present T cell receptor beta chain was sequenced within a study of regulatory dendritic cells for organ transplantation. Concerning this clone: Antigen: not known.

This CDR3 is built from 15 residues. Germline loops: CDR1 MNHEY, CDR2 SVGAGI. Trimming took off 2 bases at V and 1 base at J, with 9 bases between the two ends. CFSE-labeled sorted T cells met regulatory or mature dendritic cells for four to five days. TCRdb keeps only in-frame clones here, not all; method: immunoSEQ multiplex PCR. The profile shows about 12,000 clones, 89% of them singletons. The sequence was obtained from a human donor in good health. Sequencing was performed on naive CD8+ T cells from blood cultured with regulatory dendritic cells. Noted subset: CD45RA+ naive T cells. The rearrangement links TRBV6-5 to TRBJ2-4; a possible D gene is TRBD1 (5 bases). The CDR3 DNA reads as TGTGCCAGCAGTTACGGGGCAGGGGCCAAAAACATTCAGTACTTC. Protein product: CASSYGAGAKNIQYF.